These 17 T cell receptor beta chains came from one sample sequenced in a study of molecular identifiers for immune sequencing clone quantification. TCRdb fed the PCR reads into MiXCR, producing one record per CDR3 protein. The sample lists about 70,000 distinct CDR3 sequences; about 18% were seen once. The specimen sequenced was naive CD8+ T cells from blood, with Jurkat cell RNA spiked in. Subset defined: FACS-sorted CD8+CD4-CCR7+CD45RA+ naive T cells. These receptor sequences come from a human donor in good health. Some libraries in this study had Jurkat cell RNA spiked in.

By sample share, this clonotype is medium-sized. The chain couples TRBV18 to TRBJ2-7; 9 bases align to TRBD1. The germline CDR1 and CDR2 sequences are KGHSH and LQKENI. This CDR3 has 13 residues. Trimming cost V 3 bases and J 4 bases; bases outside gene matches: 1. In nucleotides, the CDR3 is TGTGCCAGCTCACCCGGGACAGGGTACGAGCAGTACTTC. As protein: CASSPGTGYEQYF.

This clonotype was counted ten times or more. The chain combines TRBV6-2 or TRBV6-3 with TRBJ2-7; the match to TRBD2 covers 13 bases. This CDR3 has 15 amino acids. The germline gives CDR1 MNHEY, CDR2 SVGEGT. V shed 6 bases and J 6 bases; nucleotides not matched to a gene: 8. CDR3 amino acids: CASRRGLAGEGEQYF. CDR3 DNA: TGTGCCAGCAGACGCGGACTAGCGGGAGAGGGCGAGCAGTACTTC.

This clonotype occurred many times. This chain joins TRBV13 and TRBJ2-2; TRBD1 aligns across 10 bases. Germline values: CDR1 PRHDT, CDR2 FYEKMQ (reference sequence). This CDR3 contains 16 residues. The V and J ends lost 5 bases and 6 bases, in that order; junction bases with no gene match: 9. The CDR3 loop reads CASSPTGGEWAGELFF. DNA for the CDR3: TGTGCCAGCAGCCCGACAGGGGGCGAATGGGCCGGGGAGCTGTTTTTT.

In this sample, this clonotype turned up many times. The chain recombines TRBV5-4 with TRBJ2-6; D not resolved. The CDR3 covers 15 residues. Germline assignment: CDR1 SGHNT and CDR2 YYREEE (reference sequence). Trimming took 4 bases from V and 1 from J, leaving 9 bases between them. CDR3 bases: TGTGCCAGCAGCCCGGCGGCGTCTGGGGCCAACGTCCTGACTTTC. This sequence encodes CASSPAASGANVLTF.

This clonotype was counted at least ten times. V gene TRBV7-8 combines with J gene TRBJ2-3, with TRBD2 matching over 14 bases. The V gene end was trimmed by 5 bases and the J gene end by 1 base; junction bases not matched to a gene: 5. The CDR3 has 17 residues. The germline V gene encodes CDR1 SGHVS and CDR2 FQNEAQ. CDR3 nucleotides: TGTGCCAGCAGCCCCACGGGACTAGCGGGAGGCACAGATACGCAGTATTTT. It is translated as CASSPTGLAGGTDTQYF.

This clonotype was seen only a few times. This rearrangement joins TRBV6-5 to TRBJ2-1; D may correspond to TRBD1 or TRBD2 (5 bases each). Trimming left V 0 bases short and J 7 bases short, with 7 bases between. Germline assignment: CDR1 MNHEY and CDR2 SVGAGI. This CDR3 is built from 13 residues. The CDR3 DNA follows: TGTGCCAGCAGTTACTCGGGGGTAAATGAGCAGTTCTTC. Protein: CASSYSGVNEQFF.

The chain's CDR3 is CASSWSSGANVLTF. The CDR3 region has the DNA TGTGCCAGCAGCTGGAGCTCTGGGGCCAACGTCCTGACTTTC. The genes are TRBV7-6 and TRBJ2-6; D is unresolved. From germline, CDR1 is SGHVS and CDR2 FNYEAQ. V lost 4 bases, J lost 0 bases, and 4 bases lay in between. The CDR3 sequence is 14 residues long.

This clonotype was observed at least ten times. V and J are TRBV28 and TRBJ2-5; perhaps TRBD2 as D (5 bases). This CDR3 region has 14 residues. Germline V CDR1 and CDR2: MDHEN, SYDVKM. V was shortened by 5 bases and J by 1 base, with 11 bases between the two germline ends. Written as DNA, the CDR3 is TGTGCCAGCAGTCTCGTCGGGGTCCAAGAGACCCAGTACTTC. Translating gives CASSLVGVQETQYF.

Of note for this clonotype: A clone one base away is much larger, so this may be a read error. The rearrangement uses TRBV24-1 and TRBJ2-1, with 9 nucleotides matching TRBD2. CDR1 KGHDR and CDR2 SFDVKD come from the germline V gene. The CDR3 is made up of 18 amino acids. CDR3 coding DNA: TGTGCCACCAGTGATTTGGCGGTAGCGGGAGTAAACTACAATGAGCAGATCTTC. As protein: CATSDLAVAGVNYNEQIF.

This clonotype was observed at least ten times. This rearrangement joins TRBV10-3 to TRBJ2-3, with TRBD2 identical over 14 bases. Germline V gene sequence: CDR1 ENHRY, CDR2 SYGVKD. V dropped 10 bases and J dropped 6; count of bases not matched to a gene: 12. The CDR3 contains 16 residues. For the CDR3, the DNA is TGTGCCACCCGGAGGGGGACTAGCGGGGGAGACGATACGCAGTATTTT. It yields the protein CATRRGTSGGDDTQYF.

This clonotype has only a few counts. Possible read error: a much larger clone is one base away. The chain uses TRBV27 and TRBJ2-3; no firm D call. The CDR3 sequence is 11 residues long. Trimming stripped 4 bases from V and 5 bases from J, with 4 bases between. Germline loops: CDR1 MNHEY, CDR2 SMNVEV (reference sequence). CDR3 in DNA: TGTGCCAGCAGTTGGGGAGATACGCAGTATTTT. As protein: CASSWGDTQYF.

A word on this clonotype: A read error may explain this, as a much larger clone is one base away. This chain links TRBV7-9 with TRBJ1-4; D may be TRBD1 (6 bases). V gave up 3 bases and J gave up 4 bases, with 12 bases separating them. The germline V gene has CDR1 SEHNR and CDR2 FQNEAQ (reference sequence). This CDR3 is built from 15 residues. The CDR3 loop is CASSFTGRDNEKLFF. Here the CDR3 DNA reads TGTGCCAGCAGCTTCACAGGGAGGGATAATGAAAAACTGTTTTTT. Full variable domain (remainder filled in from reference TRBV7-9 and TRBJ1-4): DTGVSQNPRHKITKRGQNVTFRCDPISEHNRLYWYRQTLGQGPEFLTYFQNEAQLEKSRLLSDRFSAERPKGSFSTLEIQRTEQGDSAMYLCASSFTGRDNEKLFFGSGTQLSVL.

This rearrangement joins TRBV20-1 to TRBJ2-3; D is uncertain. The V gene lost 3 bases and the J gene lost 2 bases, with 21 bases spanning the gap. Germline CDR1 is DFQATT and CDR2 is SNEGSKA (reference sequence). The CDR3 loop spans 17 amino acids. Here the CDR3 DNA reads TGCAGTGCTAGCGACCGGTTTAGGGCTGGGATCACAGATACGCAGTATTTT. Protein: CSASDRFRAGITDTQYF.

There are many counts of this clonotype. The chain employs TRBV21-1 and TRBJ1-1. TRBV21-1 corresponds to a pseudogene. The CDR3 spans 16 residues. CDR3 loop: CASSQGPGLLNTEAFF. In nucleotides, the CDR3 is TGTGCCAGCAGCCAGGGTCCCGGACTATTGAACACTGAAGCTTTCTTT.

In its sample, this clonotype was seen many times. The V and J genes are TRBV20-1 and TRBJ1-1; D remains unclear. V lost 3 bases and J lost 0, with 2 bases in between. Looked up from germline, CDR1 is DFQATT and CDR2 is SNEGSKA (reference sequence). The CDR3 has 11 amino acids. CDR3 sequence reads: CSASLNTEAFF. The CDR3 DNA reads TGCAGTGCTAGTTTGAACACTGAAGCTTTCTTT.

This clonotype was counted at least ten times. The chain couples TRBV6-1 to TRBJ2-1; D is possibly TRBD2 (5 bases). CDR3 length: 12 amino acids. Trimming pared 8 bases from V and 3 bases from J, leaving 8 bases between. Germline V gives CDR1 MNHNS, CDR2 SASEGT. CDR3 coding DNA: TGTGCCAGCGGAGGAGACTACAATGAGCAGTTCTTC. Its translation is CASGGDYNEQFF.

This clonotype was counted ten times or more. The rearrangement joins TRBV28 to TRBJ2-7; D is undetermined. Germline V CDR1 and CDR2: MDHEN, SYDVKM. The CDR3 sequence is 12 residues long. The V and J ends lost 3 bases and 6 bases respectively, with 9 bases between them. The CDR3 sequence is CASSLRLSEQYF. DNA for the CDR3: TGTGCCAGCAGTTTGAGACTCTCCGAGCAGTACTTC.